Listed here are 29 T cell receptor beta chains from one sample, sequenced in a study of CD8+ T cells in alopecia areata. RNA extraction was followed by reverse transcription into cDNA, which acted as the sequencing template. Only in-frame clones appear in the TCRdb table, and some are missing; sequencing was by immunoSEQ multiplex PCR. The sample holds roughly 190,000 clones, 64% seen once. Treatment of the sample: oral pan-JAK inhibitor, 5-10 mg twice daily. Sample: CD4+ T cells sorted from blood, taken around week 49, from a patient treated with tofacitinib. These receptors were taken from a human donor with alopecia areata.

This clone showed up just once. This sequence joins TRBV7-2 and TRBJ2-2, with D uncertain. The V gene's germline CDR1 is SGHTA and CDR2 FQGNSA. This CDR3 region has 15 residues. V lost 5 bases, J lost 1 base, and 11 bases lay in between. In DNA, the CDR3 is TGTGCCAGCAGCCGTGTGGTGGGGAACACCGGGGAGCTGTTTTTT. Residues: CASSRVVGNTGELFF.

The chain employs TRBV9 and TRBJ1-2, with D unclear. Deletions cut 4 bases from V and 6 bases from J, with 13 bases between. Germline V gene sequence: CDR1 SGDLS, CDR2 YYNGEE. CDR3 length: 13 residues. The CDR3 spells CASSLSESDGYTF. CDR3 nucleotides: TGTGCCAGCAGCCTATCGGAGTCTGATGGCTACACCTTC.

The chain uses TRBV9 and TRBJ2-1; tentatively, D is TRBD1 (6 bases). Looked up from germline, CDR1 is SGDLS and CDR2 is YYNGEE. Trimming left V 3 bases short and J 4 bases short, with 11 bases between. The CDR3 sequence is 14 residues long. This CDR3 reads CASSASQGYNEQFF. The CDR3 DNA sequence: TGTGCCAGCAGCGCTTCACAGGGTTACAATGAGCAGTTCTTC.

The V call is TRBV15, the J call TRBJ2-1; D possibly corresponds to TRBD2 (6 bases). V was pared by 0 bases and J by 2 bases, with 8 bases between. The CDR3 runs to 15 residues. Germline CDR1 is LNHNV and CDR2 is YYDKDF (reference sequence). This chain's CDR3 is CATSRERGPYNEQFF. CDR3 bases: TGTGCCACCAGCAGAGAGCGGGGACCCTACAATGAGCAGTTCTTC.

The chain is built from TRBV5-6 and TRBJ1-5; weak D call: TRBD1 (5 bases). This CDR3 spans 16 amino acids. V was trimmed by 0 bases and J by 5 bases, leaving 15 bases between them. Per the germline V gene, CDR1 is SGHDT and CDR2 is YYEEEE. The CDR3 DNA reads as TGTGCCAGCAGCTTGGGACCCCCGGGGGGTTATCAGCCCCAGCATTTT. It encodes CASSLGPPGGYQPQHF.

The table lists this clone with a few counts. The rearrangement links TRBV19 to TRBJ1-1, with 9 bases matching TRBD1. The CDR3 runs 13 residues. V lost 7 bases to trimming and J lost 1 base; unmatched junction nucleotides: 1. Germline V lookup: CDR1 LNHDA, CDR2 SQIVND (reference sequence). CDR3 DNA: TGTGCCAGTATGGGACAGGGGAACACTGAAGCTTTCTTT. Translating gives CASMGQGNTEAFF.

This clone was counted a few times. V usage is TRBV7-2 and J usage is TRBJ1-5; D remains unclear. CDR1 is SGHTA, CDR2 FQGNSA, per germline. The ends were cut back, 2 bases at V and 5 bases at J, with 4 bases in the middle. CDR3 length: 12 residues. The CDR3: CASSLMHQPQHF. The CDR3 DNA reads as TGTGCCAGCAGCTTAATGCATCAGCCCCAGCATTTT.

The chain links TRBV7-2 to TRBJ2-2; D remains unclear. CDR1 SGHTA and CDR2 FQGNSA come from the germline V gene. V was shortened by 5 bases and J by 7 bases, with 5 bases between the two germline ends. The CDR3 spans 11 residues. CDR3 in DNA: TGTGCCAGCAGCCGCGGCGGGGAGCTGTTTTTT. Protein: CASSRGGELFF. The variable domain in full, completed from reference TRBV7-2 and TRBJ2-2, reads GAGVSQSPSNKVTEKGKDVELRCDPISGHTALYWYRQSLGQGLEFLIYFQGNSAPDKSGLPSDRFSAERTGGSVSTLTIQRTQQEDSAVYLCASSRGGELFFGEGSRLTVL.

This clone was counted once. The chain is built from TRBV4-3 and TRBJ2-3, with 11 bases matching TRBD2. V shed 4 bases, J shed 2 bases, and the junction held 2 bases outside the gene matches. Germline CDR1 reads LGHNA; CDR2 reads YSLEER. The CDR3 is 15 amino acids. The CDR3 DNA sequence: TGCGCCAGCAGCCCTAGCGGGGGGAACACAGATACGCAGTATTTT. Translated, it gives CASSPSGGNTDTQYF.

The chain joins TRBV5-1 to TRBJ2-2; 8 positions agree with TRBD1. CDR1 and CDR2 from the germline V gene are SGHRS and YFSETQ. Trimming at V came to 6 bases and at J to 7 bases, leaving 8 bases not matched to a gene. The CDR3 consists of 14 residues. Here the CDR3 DNA reads TGCGCCAGCAACAAGGACAGGGTGCGCGGGGAGCTGTTTTTT. Translating gives CASNKDRVRGELFF.

This chain links TRBV7-9 with TRBJ1-6; a possible D gene is TRBD1 (5 bases). Trimming removed 1 base from V and 10 bases from J, with 11 bases in between. The CDR3 has 14 amino acids. The germline V gene has CDR1 SEHNR and CDR2 FQNEAQ (reference sequence). The CDR3 loop reads CASSLVRGDSPLHF. The CDR3 bases are TGTGCCAGCAGCTTAGTTAGGGGTGACTCACCCCTCCACTTT. The full variable domain, rest sourced from reference TRBV7-9 and TRBJ1-6, is DTGVSQNPRHKITKRGQNVTFRCDPISEHNRLYWYRQTLGQGPEFLTYFQNEAQLEKSRLLSDRFSAERPKGSFSTLEIQRTEQGDSAMYLCASSLVRGDSPLHFGNGTRLTVT.

This chain uses TRBV27 with TRBJ2-3; 8 nucleotides match TRBD2. Per germline, CDR1 MNHEY and CDR2 SMNVEV (reference sequence). With V trimmed by 6 bases and J by 0 bases, 11 bases remained unmatched. The CDR3 is 17 amino acids. The CDR3 reads CASSPAGRGTSTDTQYF. The CDR3 nucleotides read TGTGCCAGCAGCCCCGCCGGGAGGGGGACTAGCACAGATACGCAGTATTTT.

This clone came up a few times. This sequence joins TRBV6-9 and TRBJ2-7; no definite D call. The CDR3 is 11 residues long. Germline CDR1 reads MNHGY; CDR2 reads SVAAGI. V was clipped by 6 bases and J by 0 bases, with 3 bases between them. CDR3 protein: CASRTSYEQYF. The CDR3 nucleotides read TGTGCCAGCAGGACCTCCTACGAGCAGTACTTC.

The chain is built from TRBV4-3 and TRBJ2-7, with a tentative D call TRBD1 (5 bases). The CDR3 spans 15 residues. Germline CDR1 LGHNA, CDR2 YSLEER. With 0 bases removed from V and 5 bases from J, the gap between germline ends came to 14 bases. The CDR3: CASSQEVTGLNEQYF. DNA for the CDR3: TGCGCCAGCAGCCAAGAAGTAACAGGTTTGAACGAGCAGTACTTC.

This rearrangement joins TRBV6-1 to TRBJ2-3; the match to TRBD2 covers 9 bases. After removal of 10 bases from V and 0 bases from J, the junction contained 5 bases not matched to a gene. The CDR3 loop spans 14 amino acids. Germline-derived CDR1 and CDR2 are MNHNS and SASEGT. The CDR3 here is CATLAGLSTDTQYF. For the CDR3, the DNA is TGTGCCACCCTAGCGGGACTAAGCACAGATACGCAGTATTTT.

This clone was found a few times. The V gene is TRBV7-7, the J gene TRBJ1-1; no definite D call. With 1 base removed from V and 0 bases from J, the gap between germline ends came to 3 bases. This CDR3 contains 13 residues. Germline V gene lookup returns CDR1 SSHAT and CDR2 FNYEAQ (reference sequence). In DNA form, the CDR3 reads TGTGCCAGCAGCTTAGGCATGAACACTGAAGCTTTCTTT. Translation: CASSLGMNTEAFF.

The V gene is TRBV11-2, the J gene TRBJ2-7, with TRBD1 identical over 7 bases. Germline assignment: CDR1 SGHAT and CDR2 FQNNGV. V shed 4 bases and J 12 bases; nucleotides not matched to a gene: 12. The CDR3 consists of 13 residues. DNA for the CDR3: TGTGCCAGCAGCTCGACCTCTACAGGGGTCCCGTACTTC. Protein sequence: CASSSTSTGVPYF.

There are a few counts of this clone. J is TRBJ2-7 and V is TRBV9, with a possible D match to TRBD1 (5 bases). The CDR3 consists of 13 residues. Germline CDR1 reads SGDLS; CDR2 reads YYNGEE. V was shortened by 6 bases and J by 2 bases, with 12 bases between the two germline ends. The CDR3 is CASIFQDTYEQYF. CDR3 bases: TGTGCCAGCATTTTTCAGGACACCTACGAGCAGTACTTC. Full variable domain (missing parts from reference TRBV9 and TRBJ2-7): DSGVTQTPKHLITATGQRVTLRCSPRSGDLSVYWYQQSLDQGLQFLIQYYNGEERAKGNILERFSAQQFPDLHSELNLSSLELGDSALYFCASIFQDTYEQYFGPGTRLTVT.

The J gene is TRBJ1-1, the V gene TRBV30, with D possibly matching TRBD1 (5 bases). The germline V gene has CDR1 GTSNPN and CDR2 SVGIG (reference sequence). The V gene lost 4 bases and the J gene lost 1 base, with 7 bases spanning the gap. This CDR3 has 12 amino acids. The CDR3 DNA is TGTGCCTGGAAAGGACAGAACACTGAAGCTTTCTTT. Encoded protein: CAWKGQNTEAFF. Combining the CDR3 with reference TRBV30 and TRBJ1-1 gives the whole variable domain SQTIHQWPATLVQPVGSPLSLECTVEGTSNPNLYWYRQAAGRGLQLLFYSVGIGQISSEVPQNLSASRPQDRQFILSSKKLLLSDSGFYLCAWKGQNTEAFFGQGTRLTVV.

The V gene is TRBV4-1, the J gene TRBJ2-3; the match to TRBD2 covers 12 bases. The germline V gene has CDR1 MGHRA and CDR2 YSYEKL. V lost 0 bases to trimming and J lost 6 bases; unmatched junction nucleotides: 1. The CDR3 extends over 15 amino acids. The CDR3 here is CASSQEGTSGDTQYF. The CDR3, as DNA: TGCGCCAGCAGCCAAGAAGGGACTAGCGGGGATACGCAGTATTTT.

This clone was seen a handful of times. This chain joins TRBV5-1 and TRBJ1-1; TRBD1 aligns across 8 bases. Trimming at V came to 4 bases and at J to 1 base, leaving 3 bases not matched to a gene. CDR3 length equals 14 residues. Looked up from germline, CDR1 is SGHRS and CDR2 is YFSETQ. In DNA, the CDR3 is TGCGCCAGCAGCCCAGGGGGCCAGAACACTGAAGCTTTCTTT. As protein: CASSPGGQNTEAFF.

V and J are TRBV10-3 and TRBJ1-4; D gene ambiguous. CDR1 and CDR2 (germline): ENHRY, SYGVKD. Deletions cut 3 bases from V and 5 bases from J, with 4 bases between. The CDR3 consists of 12 residues. Here the CDR3 reads CAISETNEKLFF. The CDR3 bases are TGTGCCATCAGTGAAACGAATGAAAAACTGTTTTTT.

As DNA, the CDR3 is TGTGCCAGTAGTCCTCGACTAGTTTCACCCCTCCACTTT. It translates to CASSPRLVSPLHF. The chain carries TRBV19 and TRBJ1-6; D is unclear. The CDR3 has 13 residues. With 5 bases removed from V and 9 bases from J, the gap between germline ends came to 11 bases. The germline V gene encodes CDR1 LNHDA and CDR2 SQIVND (reference sequence).

This clone has just a few counts. V gene TRBV2 combines with J gene TRBJ2-3; 8 bases map to TRBD2. Germline lookup yields CDR1 SNHLY and CDR2 FYNNEI. This CDR3 is built from 14 residues. V lost 5 bases and J lost 7; bases outside the gene matches: 8. The CDR3 spells CASSRGGLINTQYF. As DNA, the CDR3 is TGTGCCAGCAGTCGGGGGGGCTTAATCAATACGCAGTATTTT.

This sequence joins TRBV2 and TRBJ2-2; 8 nucleotides agree with TRBD2. Germline values: CDR1 SNHLY, CDR2 FYNNEI. There are 15 residues in the CDR3. Unmatched junction bases numbered 5, after V lost 3 bases and J lost 5 bases. The CDR3 DNA follows: TGTGCCAGCAGTGAGGTAGCGGGATCAACCGGGGAGCTGTTTTTT. This codes for CASSEVAGSTGELFF.

To note about this clone: Other DNA sequences in this sample translate to the same CDR3. This chain connects TRBV5-1 to TRBJ2-5; D gene uncertain. This CDR3 is built from 12 residues. The germline CDR1 and CDR2 sequences are SGHRS and YFSETQ. The V gene lost 0 bases and the J gene lost 5 bases, with 5 bases spanning the gap. CDR3 protein: CASSLAGETQYF. The CDR3 DNA sequence: TGCGCCAGCAGCTTGGCCGGGGAGACCCAGTACTTC. Filled out from reference TRBV5-1 and TRBJ2-5, the complete variable domain reads KAGVTQTPRYLIKTRGQQVTLSCSPISGHRSVSWYQQTPGQGLQFLFEYFSETQRNKGNFPGRFSGRQFSNSRSEMNVSTLELGDSALYLCASSLAGETQYFGPGTRLLVL.

The chain uses TRBV27 and TRBJ2-7, with D tentatively TRBD1 (6 bases). Germline CDR1 MNHEY, CDR2 SMNVEV (reference sequence). This CDR3 comprises 15 residues. Between the trimmed V and J ends, which lost 3 bases and 0 bases, there was a span of 12 bases. The CDR3, as DNA: TGTGCCAGCAGTTTCCAGTCCAGGGGCTCCTACGAGCAGTACTTC. This encodes CASSFQSRGSYEQYF.

The chain combines TRBV27 with TRBJ2-7, with 13 bases matching TRBD2. Germline lookup yields CDR1 MNHEY and CDR2 SMNVEV (reference sequence). This CDR3 region has 16 residues. V lost 6 bases, J lost 7 bases, and 12 bases stayed unmatched. CDR3 region: CASRSLLAGGIQEQYF. Here the CDR3 DNA reads TGTGCCAGCAGAAGCTTACTAGCGGGGGGGATCCAAGAGCAGTACTTC.

This clone was observed a few times. The chain links TRBV6-6 to TRBJ2-7, with a possible D match to TRBD2 (6 bases). CDR1 is MNHNY and CDR2 is SVGAGI in the germline V gene (reference sequence). The CDR3 length is 15 residues. Trimming took 4 bases from V and 4 from J, leaving 17 bases between them. CDR3 coding DNA: TGTGCCAGCAGTTCCCAATTGGGGGGAGGATACGAGCAGTACTTC. It yields the protein CASSSQLGGGYEQYF.